These 20 T cell receptor beta chains originate from one sample sequenced in a study of cytomegalovirus exposure and HLA in healthy donors. The PCR contained 60 Vbeta and 13 Jbeta primers. Sequencing used immunoSEQ multiplex PCR; TCRdb keeps in-frame clones, though not all of them. Of around 130,000 clones in the sample, about 83% were seen once. Material for sequencing was PBMCs. These receptors were obtained from a girl between 2 and 10 years old in good health and CMV-seronegative.

The rearrangement uses TRBV9 and TRBJ2-7, with TRBD2 identical over 11 bases. Germline loops: CDR1 SGDLS, CDR2 YYNGEE. The junction had 4 bases not matched to a gene; V was cut back by 4 bases and J by 1 base. CDR3 length equals 15 residues. The CDR3 coding sequence is TGTGCCAGCAGCAAGACTAGCGGGGATTCCTACGAGCAGTACTTC. It encodes CASSKTSGDSYEQYF. Looking up the rest from reference TRBV9 and TRBJ2-7 gives the full variable domain: DSGVTQTPKHLITATGQRVTLRCSPRSGDLSVYWYQQSLDQGLQFLIQYYNGEERAKGNILERFSAQQFPDLHSELNLSSLELGDSALYFCASSKTSGDSYEQYFGPGTRLTVT.

The CDR3 DNA reads as TGCGCCAGCAGCCAAGATGCGTCCGGACTAGCGGGAATTGATGAGCAGTTCTTC. Protein sequence: CASSQDASGLAGIDEQFF. This chain connects TRBV4-1 to TRBJ2-1, with 12 bases fitting TRBD2. CDR1 and CDR2 from the germline V gene are MGHRA and YSYEKL. This CDR3 is 18 amino acids long. Losses at the gene ends were 0 bases for V and 8 bases for J; bases not matched to a gene: 11.

The chain recombines TRBV30 with TRBJ1-6; maybe TRBD1 (6 bases). Trimming stripped 2 bases from V and 7 bases from J, with 9 bases between. Germline lookup yields CDR1 GTSNPN and CDR2 SVGIG (reference sequence). The CDR3 runs to 13 residues. In nucleotides, the CDR3 is TGTGCCTGGAGTCGGGACATGAATTCACCCCTCCACTTT. Translating gives CAWSRDMNSPLHF.

The chain employs TRBV6-5 and TRBJ1-4; 9 nucleotides align to TRBD1. Trimming removed 0 bases from V and 5 bases from J; junction bases left unmatched: 4. Germline V lookup: CDR1 MNHEY, CDR2 SVGAGI. This CDR3 is built from 16 residues. The CDR3 protein is CASSYSTGTGNEKLFF. CDR3 sequence (DNA): TGTGCCAGCAGTTACTCGACCGGGACAGGGAATGAAAAACTGTTTTTT.

This chain uses TRBV5-1 with TRBJ2-7; maybe TRBD2 (7 bases). Germline loops: CDR1 SGHRS, CDR2 YFSETQ. V was pared by 2 bases and J by 3 bases, with 15 bases between. The CDR3 loop spans 15 amino acids. CDR3 bases: TGCGCCAGCAGCTTTAGGGGGGGCCGGAACTACGAGCAGTACTTC. The encoded protein is CASSFRGGRNYEQYF. The full variable domain, in which reference TRBV5-1 and TRBJ2-7 provide the parts outside the CDR3, is KAGVTQTPRYLIKTRGQQVTLSCSPISGHRSVSWYQQTPGQGLQFLFEYFSETQRNKGNFPGRFSGRQFSNSRSEMNVSTLELGDSALYLCASSFRGGRNYEQYFGPGTRLTVT.

The chain joins TRBV5-1 to TRBJ1-1; TRBD1 is a possible D gene (6 bases). Per germline, CDR1 SGHRS and CDR2 YFSETQ. The CDR3 extends over 14 amino acids. V lost 0 bases and J 1 base, leaving 7 bases between the germline ends. The CDR3 DNA reads TGCGCCAGCAGCTTGGCAGGGGCGAACACTGAAGCTTTCTTT. It encodes CASSLAGANTEAFF.

This clone was seen a single time. The V gene is TRBV10-3, the J gene TRBJ1-3; 9 bases fit TRBD1. The CDR3 loop spans 16 amino acids. J gave up 4 bases and V 6 bases, and 10 bases lay outside the gene matches. CDR1 ENHRY and CDR2 SYGVKD come from the germline V gene. As DNA, the CDR3 is TGTGCCATCAGCCGTCCCGGGACAGGGATCGGAAACACCATATATTTT. Its protein is CAISRPGTGIGNTIYF.

The chain links TRBV28 to TRBJ1-5, with 7 bases fitting TRBD1. The germline V gene has CDR1 MDHEN and CDR2 SYDVKM. The CDR3 sequence is 18 residues long. The J segment lost 0 bases and the V segment lost 1 base, leaving 9 bases of the junction unmatched. The CDR3 protein is CASSLSRQGRYSNQPQHF. The CDR3, as DNA: TGTGCCAGCAGTTTATCACGACAGGGCCGTTATAGCAATCAGCCCCAGCATTTT. The entire variable domain, with the rest obtained from reference TRBV28 and TRBJ1-5, is as follows: DVKVTQSSRYLVKRTGEKVFLECVQDMDHENMFWYRQDPGLGLRLIYFSYDVKMKEKGDIPEGYSVSREKKERFSLILESASTNQTSMYLCASSLSRQGRYSNQPQHFGDGTRLSIL.

The chain combines TRBV25-1 with TRBJ1-4; D remains unclear. CDR1 and CDR2 (germline): MGHDK, SYGVNS. V lost 1 base and J lost 6, with 15 bases in between. The CDR3 is 16 residues long. The CDR3 DNA sequence: TGTGCCAGCAGTGAATTAGTTGGGGAGGCGGATGAAAAACTGTTTTTT. This translates into CASSELVGEADEKLFF.

This chain joins TRBV28 and TRBJ2-7; 9 bases are shared with TRBD2. CDR3 length equals 13 residues. The germline CDR1 and CDR2 sequences are MDHEN and SYDVKM. With 7 bases clipped from V and 2 bases from J, the junction kept 3 bases outside the gene matches. CDR3 protein: CASTPSGAYEQYF. Here the CDR3 DNA reads TGTGCCAGCACGCCTAGCGGGGCCTACGAGCAGTACTTC. The whole variable domain, filled in from reference TRBV28 and TRBJ2-7, reads DVKVTQSSRYLVKRTGEKVFLECVQDMDHENMFWYRQDPGLGLRLIYFSYDVKMKEKGDIPEGYSVSREKKERFSLILESASTNQTSMYLCASTPSGAYEQYFGPGTRLTVT.

The gene calls are TRBV19 and TRBJ1-2; D not certain. The germline V and J ends were trimmed by 4 bases and 8 bases, with 14 bases remaining between them. This CDR3 has 13 amino acids. Germline-derived CDR1 and CDR2 are LNHDA and SQIVND (reference sequence). Written as DNA, the CDR3 is TGTGCCAGTAGTAAGGAGGGAACGGAAGGCTACACCTTC. Residues: CASSKEGTEGYTF. Full variable domain (missing parts from reference TRBV19 and TRBJ1-2): DGGITQSPKYLFRKEGQNVTLSCEQNLNHDAMYWYRQDPGQGLRLIYYSQIVNDFQKGDIAEGYSVSREKKESFPLTVTSAQKNPTAFYLCASSKEGTEGYTFGSGTRLTVV.

The chain couples TRBV11-2 to TRBJ1-4; 8 bases are a match to TRBD1. V shed 4 bases, J shed 5 bases, and the junction held 6 bases outside the gene matches. The CDR3 totals 15 residues. CDR1 and CDR2 (germline): SGHAT, FQNNGV. The CDR3 loop reads CASSSRTGRNEKLFF. DNA for the CDR3: TGTGCCAGCAGCTCCCGGACAGGGAGAAATGAAAAACTGTTTTTT.

The chain recombines TRBV28 with TRBJ2-3; no reliable D call. Looked up from germline, CDR1 is MDHEN and CDR2 is SYDVKM. The V and J ends lost 8 bases and 2 bases respectively, with 11 bases between them. This CDR3 region has 13 residues. The CDR3 is CASVSLYTDTQYF. The CDR3 DNA reads TGTGCCAGCGTCTCCCTCTACACAGATACGCAGTATTTT. Full variable domain (missing parts from reference TRBV28 and TRBJ2-3): DVKVTQSSRYLVKRTGEKVFLECVQDMDHENMFWYRQDPGLGLRLIYFSYDVKMKEKGDIPEGYSVSREKKERFSLILESASTNQTSMYLCASVSLYTDTQYFGPGTRLTVL.

This chain joins TRBV6-1 and TRBJ2-7; the D gene is possibly TRBD2 (6 bases). The CDR3 length is 14 residues. Germline assignment: CDR1 MNHNS and CDR2 SASEGT. V was clipped by 1 base and J by 4 bases, with 11 bases between them. For the CDR3, the DNA is TGTGCCAGCAGTGAAGTTGTGGGAGGATACGAGCAGTACTTC. Residues: CASSEVVGGYEQYF.

Only one count was recorded for this clone. This sample also contains other DNA sequences that code for the same CDR3. The DNA for the CDR3 is TGTGCCAGCTCACCGGGGGGGTGGAACACTGAAGCTTTCTTT. This gives the protein CASSPGGWNTEAFF. The chain combines TRBV18 with TRBJ1-1; maybe TRBD1 (5 bases). Trimming cost V 3 bases and J 1 base, with 9 bases left between them. This CDR3 has 14 amino acids. Germline V CDR1 and CDR2: KGHSH, LQKENI.

This rearrangement joins TRBV25-1 to TRBJ2-1; 7 bases agree with TRBD1. J gave up 5 bases and V 3 bases, and 10 bases lay outside the gene matches. The length of the CDR3 is 16 residues. Germline CDR1 MGHDK, CDR2 SYGVNS. CDR3 bases: TGTGCCAGCAGTGACCTCTCCGGGACAGAGAACAATGAGCAGTTCTTC. It codes for CASSDLSGTENNEQFF.

The gene calls are TRBV5-4 and TRBJ1-2, with a tentative D call TRBD1 (5 bases). V was cut by 0 bases and J by 2 bases, with 5 bases left in between. The CDR3 length is 13 residues. Per germline, CDR1 SGHNT and CDR2 YYREEE (reference sequence). The CDR3 region is CASSLDRNYGYTF. The CDR3 DNA sequence: TGTGCCAGCAGCTTGGACAGGAACTATGGCTACACCTTC. Based on the CDR3 plus reference TRBV5-4 and TRBJ1-2, the full variable domain is ETGVTQSPTHLIKTRGQQVTLRCSSQSGHNTVSWYQQALGQGPQFIFQYYREEENGRGNFPPRFSGLQFPNYSSELNVNALELDDSALYLCASSLDRNYGYTFGSGTRLTVV.

The chain combines TRBV6-5 with TRBJ2-7, with TRBD1 matching over 7 bases. J lost 4 bases, V lost 2 bases, and 5 bases had no gene match. CDR1 MNHEY and CDR2 SVGAGI come from the germline V gene. CDR3 length: 14 amino acids. CDR3 nucleotide sequence: TGTGCCAGCAGTTACGACAGGGAAGGATACGAGCAGTACTTC. Protein: CASSYDREGYEQYF.

In this sample, this clone turned up once. V usage is TRBV7-9 and J usage is TRBJ1-6, with D unresolved. CDR3 length equals 15 residues. Trimming stripped 1 base from V and 11 bases from J, with 15 bases between. The V gene's germline CDR1 is SEHNR and CDR2 FQNEAQ (reference sequence). CDR3 sequence: CASSLGVGVVPPLHF. DNA for the CDR3: TGTGCCAGCAGCTTAGGCGTGGGAGTCGTGCCACCCCTCCACTTT.

The genes are TRBV29-1 and TRBJ2-2; unclear D gene. Germline CDR1 SQVTM, CDR2 ANQGSEA. Trimming removed 5 bases at V and 1 base at J, with 8 bases between. This CDR3 has 13 amino acids. The CDR3 DNA reads as TGCAGCGTTCGCCCGGGGAACACCGGGGAGCTGTTTTTT. Translating gives CSVRPGNTGELFF.